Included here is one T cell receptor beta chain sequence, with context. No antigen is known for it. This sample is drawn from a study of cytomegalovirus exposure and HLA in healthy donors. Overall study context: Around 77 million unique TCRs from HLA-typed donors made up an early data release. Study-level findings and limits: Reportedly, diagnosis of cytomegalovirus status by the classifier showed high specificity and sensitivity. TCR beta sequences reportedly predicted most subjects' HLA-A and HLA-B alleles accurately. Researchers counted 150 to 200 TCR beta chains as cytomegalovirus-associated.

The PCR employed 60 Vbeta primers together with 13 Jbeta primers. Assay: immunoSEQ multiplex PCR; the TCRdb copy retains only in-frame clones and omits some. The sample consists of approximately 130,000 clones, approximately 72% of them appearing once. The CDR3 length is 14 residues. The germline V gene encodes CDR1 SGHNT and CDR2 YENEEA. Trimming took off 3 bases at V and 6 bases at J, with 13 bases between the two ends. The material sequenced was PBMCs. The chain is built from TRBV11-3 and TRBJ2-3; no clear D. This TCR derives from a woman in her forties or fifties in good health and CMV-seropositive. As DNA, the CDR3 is TGTGCCAGCAGCTTTTCAAACAGTCGGGATACGCAGTATTTT. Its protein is CASSFSNSRDTQYF.